These 26 T cell receptor beta chains originate from one sample sequenced in a study of T cell changes during pregnancy in multiple sclerosis. TCRdb's table, derived via immunoSEQ multiplex PCR, lists solely in-frame clones and lacks some. Of some 70,000 clones in the sample, roughly nine tenths were seen once. The source material was peripheral blood, sampled after pregnancy. Receptor source: a female donor in good health, enrolled as a control in a pregnancy study.

For the CDR3, the DNA is TGTGCCTGGGGGGGACAGCTCGGAGTCTATGGCTACACCTTC. Translating it yields CAWGGQLGVYGYTF. The chain recombines TRBV30 with TRBJ1-2; TRBD1 aligns across 7 bases. The germline gives CDR1 GTSNPN, CDR2 SVGIG (reference sequence). The trim removed 5 bases at V and 4 bases at J, leaving 10 bases unmatched. This CDR3 is 14 amino acids long.

This clone has just one count. V usage is TRBV6-1 and J usage is TRBJ2-7, with D possibly TRBD1 on 5 matching bases. The CDR3 loop spans 13 amino acids. V dropped 3 bases and J dropped 3 bases, with 9 bases sitting between them. In germline, CDR1 is MNHNS, CDR2 SASEGT. The CDR3 here is CASSEGRDYEQYF. The CDR3 DNA sequence: TGTGCCAGCAGTGAGGGCAGGGACTACGAGCAGTACTTC.

This clone has only one observation. The V call is TRBV6-5, the J call TRBJ2-1; possible D gene TRBD1, 5 bases. This CDR3 region has 16 residues. Germline V gene lookup returns CDR1 MNHEY and CDR2 SVGAGI. V lost 3 bases, J lost 6 bases, and 18 bases lay in between. The CDR3 protein is CASSYSHTPQGNEQFF. In DNA form, the CDR3 reads TGTGCCAGCAGTTATAGTCACACCCCCCAGGGCAATGAGCAGTTCTTC.

The V call is TRBV27, the J call TRBJ1-1; D remains ambiguous. V was clipped by 6 bases and J by 0 bases, with 17 bases between them. This CDR3 region has 16 residues. Germline lookup yields CDR1 MNHEY and CDR2 SMNVEV (reference sequence). The CDR3 is CASSRGTGKMNTEAFF. For the CDR3, the DNA is TGTGCCAGCAGCCGGGGAACCGGGAAAATGAACACTGAAGCTTTCTTT.

About this clone: The DNA is left out, because the CDR3 cannot be placed on it with certainty; the CDR3 is given as TCRdb lists it. V usage is TRBV27 and J usage is TRBJ1-2; the table's TRBD1 call for D was not verified on the DNA. Germline CDR1 is MNHEY and CDR2 is SMNVEV (reference sequence). The CDR3 numbers 17 amino acids, ends counted. The CDR3 spells CASSSSTEPWKVYGYTF.

This sequence joins TRBV30 and TRBJ2-7, with TRBD2 identical over 7 bases. This CDR3 is built from 13 residues. After removal of 3 bases from V and 1 base from J, the junction contained 3 bases not matched to a gene. Germline CDR1 and CDR2: GTSNPN and SVGIG (reference sequence). The CDR3 DNA reads as TGTGCCTGGAGGACGGGGGGTTCCTACGAGCAGTACTTC. It is translated as CAWRTGGSYEQYF. Based on the CDR3 plus reference TRBV30 and TRBJ2-7, the full variable domain is SQTIHQWPATLVQPVGSPLSLECTVEGTSNPNLYWYRQAAGRGLQLLFYSVGIGQISSEVPQNLSASRPQDRQFILSSKKLLLSDSGFYLCAWRTGGSYEQYFGPGTRLTVT.

Only one count was recorded for this clone. This chain links TRBV13 with TRBJ2-4, with D possibly TRBD2 on 5 matching bases. From germline, CDR1 is PRHDT and CDR2 FYEKMQ (reference sequence). The CDR3 covers 11 residues. Between the trimmed V and J ends, which lost 3 bases and 14 bases, there was a span of 11 bases. CDR3 in DNA: TGTGCCAGCAGCTTCGGGGTTGATAAGTACTTC. This codes for CASSFGVDKYF.

This chain's CDR3 is CASSPRTSGLYEQYF. The CDR3 DNA reads TGTGCCAGTAGTCCAAGGACTAGCGGACTATACGAGCAGTACTTC. This sequence joins TRBV19 and TRBJ2-7; 10 bases line up with TRBD2. The V gene's germline CDR1 is LNHDA and CDR2 SQIVND (reference sequence). J gave up 4 bases and V 5 bases, and 8 bases lay outside the gene matches. The length of the CDR3 is 15 residues. Based on the CDR3 plus reference TRBV19 and TRBJ2-7, the full variable domain is DGGITQSPKYLFRKEGQNVTLSCEQNLNHDAMYWYRQDPGQGLRLIYYSQIVNDFQKGDIAEGYSVSREKKESFPLTVTSAQKNPTAFYLCASSPRTSGLYEQYFGPGTRLTVT.

V is TRBV13 and J is TRBJ1-3; D uncertain. This CDR3 has 13 amino acids. Deletions cut 5 bases from V and 4 bases from J, with 9 bases between. CDR1 is PRHDT and CDR2 is FYEKMQ in the germline V gene (reference sequence). CDR3 in amino acids: CASSPGRGNTIYF. The DNA for the CDR3 is TGTGCCAGCAGCCCCGGCAGGGGAAACACCATATATTTT.

V gene TRBV30 combines with J gene TRBJ1-4; 7 bases agree with TRBD1. The CDR3 length is 14 residues. The junction had 8 bases not matched to a gene; V was cut back by 5 bases and J by 5 bases. Germline V lookup: CDR1 GTSNPN, CDR2 SVGIG (reference sequence). CDR3 sequence: CAWDRQGQNEKLFF. The CDR3, as DNA: TGTGCCTGGGACCGACAGGGCCAAAATGAAAAACTGTTTTTT.

This chain links TRBV6-4 with TRBJ2-7; TRBD2 matches 7 bases. Germline CDR1 MRHNA, CDR2 SNTAGT. Trimming at V came to 5 bases and at J to 6 bases, leaving 10 bases not matched to a gene. The CDR3 runs 14 residues. The CDR3 DNA follows: TGTGCCAGCAGTCAAGAAGCGGGGAATGGCGAGCAGTACTTC. This translates into CASSQEAGNGEQYF.

The chain links TRBV27 to TRBJ2-3, with 7 bases lining up with TRBD1. Germline CDR1 MNHEY, CDR2 SMNVEV (reference sequence). The CDR3 covers 14 residues. V gave up 1 base and J gave up 5 bases; unmatched junction bases: 3. CDR3 nucleotides: TGTGCCAGCAGTTTATTGAGGGGGCGAGATACGCAGTATTTT. Its translation is CASSLLRGRDTQYF.

The genes are TRBV20-1 and TRBJ1-1; unclear D gene. The CDR3 is 11 residues long. V lost 3 bases and J lost 7, with 9 bases in between. CDR1 is DFQATT and CDR2 is SNEGSKA in the germline V gene (reference sequence). Here the CDR3 DNA reads TGCAGTGCTAGCCCTAGCTTTGAAGCTTTCTTT. It is translated as CSASPSFEAFF.

This chain links TRBV10-3 with TRBJ1-1; D is unclear. The CDR3 length is 13 residues. The germline gives CDR1 ENHRY, CDR2 SYGVKD. The V gene lost 2 bases and the J gene lost 5 bases, with 9 bases spanning the gap. Written as DNA, the CDR3 is TGTGCCATCAGTGAGGTGGCAGCGACTGAAGCTTTCTTT. This translates into CAISEVAATEAFF.

The chain recombines TRBV29-1 with TRBJ2-5, with 11 nucleotides matching TRBD2. The CDR3 covers 15 residues. Germline CDR1 SQVTM, CDR2 ANQGSEA. The J segment lost 4 bases and the V segment lost 6 bases, leaving 10 bases of the junction unmatched. CDR3 DNA: TGCAGCGTGGACAAACTAGCGGGAGTGGGAGAGACCCAGTACTTC. Translated: CSVDKLAGVGETQYF. Full variable domain (remainder filled in from reference TRBV29-1 and TRBJ2-5): SAVISQKPSRDICQRGTSLTIQCQVDSQVTMMFWYRQQPGQSLTLIATANQGSEATYESGFVIDKFPISRPNLTFSTLTVSNMSPEDSSIYLCSVDKLAGVGETQYFGPGTRLLVL.

The V gene is TRBV10-3, the J gene TRBJ2-5; D may be TRBD1 (6 bases). This CDR3 comprises 13 residues. From germline, CDR1 is ENHRY and CDR2 SYGVKD. Trimming pared 6 bases from V and 4 bases from J, leaving 12 bases between. The CDR3 here is CAIRAQGTETQYF. The CDR3 nucleotides are TGTGCCATCAGGGCCCAGGGGACAGAGACCCAGTACTTC.

J is TRBJ1-1 and V is TRBV19; 7 nucleotides match TRBD1. Looked up from germline, CDR1 is LNHDA and CDR2 is SQIVND (reference sequence). CDR3 length equals 14 residues. V lost 5 bases and J lost 1; bases outside the gene matches: 4. CDR3: CASSVGQTNTEAFF. CDR3 nucleotide sequence: TGTGCCAGTAGTGTGGGACAGACGAACACTGAAGCTTTCTTT.

This rearrangement joins TRBV6-5 to TRBJ1-1; D gene ambiguous. Trimming took off 7 bases at V and 4 bases at J, with 13 bases between the two ends. The CDR3 sequence is 13 residues long. CDR1 MNHEY and CDR2 SVGAGI come from the germline V gene. The DNA of the CDR3 is TGTGCCAGCATGACACTAGTTGCCACTGAAGCTTTCTTT. Its translation is CASMTLVATEAFF.

CDR3 in amino acids: CASSQTLAGGQPAYNEQFF. DNA for the CDR3: TGCGCCAGCAGCCAGACTCTAGCGGGAGGTCAACCCGCCTACAATGAGCAGTTCTTC. V and J are TRBV4-1 and TRBJ2-1; 11 bases align to TRBD2. Germline V gene lookup returns CDR1 MGHRA and CDR2 YSYEKL. V gave up 3 bases and J gave up 2 bases; unmatched junction bases: 12. This CDR3 is built from 19 residues.

This clone has a single count. The J gene is TRBJ2-7, the V gene TRBV27; TRBD2 agrees at 8 bases. This CDR3 has 16 amino acids. Germline CDR1 MNHEY, CDR2 SMNVEV (reference sequence). With V trimmed by 6 bases and J by 6 bases, 16 bases remained unmatched. The CDR3 nucleotides read TGTGCCAGCAGGCCCACCCAAATTGGCGGGGGGAGCGAGCAGTACTTC. Its protein is CASRPTQIGGGSEQYF.

Only one count was recorded for this clone. The chain uses TRBV6-6 and TRBJ1-2, with a tentative D call TRBD1 (6 bases). The CDR3 spans 11 residues. The germline V gene encodes CDR1 MNHNY and CDR2 SVGAGI (reference sequence). V was trimmed by 2 bases and J by 14 bases, leaving 12 bases between them. The CDR3 sequence: CASSYVQGLTF. The CDR3 DNA reads TGTGCCAGCAGTTACGTACAGGGCCTGACCTTC.

The gene calls are TRBV7-2 and TRBJ1-5; tentatively, D is TRBD1 (5 bases). The CDR3 sequence is 16 residues long. Trimming stripped 0 bases from V and 0 bases from J, with 9 bases between. Germline V gives CDR1 SGHTA, CDR2 FQGNSA. CDR3 sequence (DNA): TGTGCCAGCAGCTTAGCCAGGGAAAATAGCAATCAGCCCCAGCATTTT. Protein product: CASSLARENSNQPQHF.

The J gene is TRBJ1-1, the V gene TRBV7-2, with D uncertain. The CDR3 totals 15 residues. Germline V gene lookup returns CDR1 SGHTA and CDR2 FQGNSA. Trimming left V 1 base short and J 1 base short, with 10 bases between. CDR3 sequence: CASSLGGSQNTEAFF. The CDR3 coding sequence is TGTGCCAGCAGCTTAGGAGGCAGTCAGAACACTGAAGCTTTCTTT.

This sequence joins TRBV2 and TRBJ2-1; D not certain. CDR3 length equals 11 residues. Trimming took off 4 bases at V and 7 bases at J, with 5 bases between the two ends. CDR1 is SNHLY and CDR2 is FYNNEI in the germline V gene. The CDR3 loop is CASSARNEQFF. In nucleotides, the CDR3 is TGTGCCAGCAGTGCCCGTAATGAGCAGTTCTTC.

The chain carries TRBV4-3 and TRBJ1-2; TRBD1 might be the D (6 bases). V lost 1 base to trimming and J lost 4 bases, with 22 bases between them. This CDR3 spans 18 amino acids. Germline V lookup: CDR1 LGHNA, CDR2 YSLEER. DNA for the CDR3: TGCGCCAGCAGCCAAGCGCCGGACAGCGTCTCCCGGGGCTATGGCTACACCTTC. Translation: CASSQAPDSVSRGYGYTF.

The chain employs TRBV6-5 and TRBJ2-3, with D maybe TRBD2 (6 bases). The length of the CDR3 is 16 residues. Germline V gene lookup returns CDR1 MNHEY and CDR2 SVGAGI. Trimming took 2 bases from V and 3 from J, leaving 15 bases between them. This CDR3 reads CASSYVGTLRTDTQYF. The CDR3 DNA reads as TGTGCCAGCAGTTACGTCGGGACTTTAAGAACAGATACGCAGTATTTT.